This T cell receptor beta chain was sequenced for a study of blood T cell repertoires in COVID-19. This CDR3 is built from 15 residues. The germline CDR1 and CDR2 sequences are LNHDA and SQIVND (reference sequence). The V segment lost 4 bases and the J segment 5 bases; nucleotides outside the gene matches: 7. Assay: immunoSEQ multiplex PCR; the TCRdb copy retains only in-frame clones and omits some. The profile shows about 240,000 clones, roughly 80% of them singletons. The chain links TRBV19 to TRBJ1-2; 10 nucleotides line up with TRBD1. Sequenced sample: peripheral blood. The clonotype comes from a woman aged 18-30 years with acute or convalescent COVID-19. The CDR3 sequence is CASSKGTGDRYGYTF. As DNA, the CDR3 is TGTGCCAGTAGTAAGGGGACAGGGGATCGGTATGGCTACACCTTC.